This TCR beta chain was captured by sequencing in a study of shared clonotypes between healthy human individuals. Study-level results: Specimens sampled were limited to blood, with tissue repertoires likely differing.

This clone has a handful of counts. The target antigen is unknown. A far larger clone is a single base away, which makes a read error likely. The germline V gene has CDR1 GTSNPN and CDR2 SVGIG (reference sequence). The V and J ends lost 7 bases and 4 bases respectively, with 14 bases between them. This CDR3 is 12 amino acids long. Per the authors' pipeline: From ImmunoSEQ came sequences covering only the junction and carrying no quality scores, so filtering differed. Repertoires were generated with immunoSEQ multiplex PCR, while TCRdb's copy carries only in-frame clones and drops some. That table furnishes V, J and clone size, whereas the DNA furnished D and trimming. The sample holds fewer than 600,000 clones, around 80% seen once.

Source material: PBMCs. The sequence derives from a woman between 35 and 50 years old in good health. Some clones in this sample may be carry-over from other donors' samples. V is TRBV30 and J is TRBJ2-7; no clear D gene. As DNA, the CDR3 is TGTGCCTCAAGTACAGCATGGTACGAGCAGTACTTC. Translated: CASSTAWYEQYF.